This T cell receptor beta chain was identified in a study of blood T cell repertoires in COVID-19. The data were produced by immunoSEQ multiplex PCR, yet TCRdb's version contains in-frame clones alone and is incomplete. The table lists approximately 150,000 clones, around 81% of them singletons, with approximately 8.2% in the top ten. The CDR3 is made up of 15 amino acids. Germline loops: CDR1 LNHDA, CDR2 SQIVND (reference sequence). Trimming shortened V by 7 bases and J by 5 bases, and 20 bases separated the two germline ends. This TCR was sampled from a human donor in a cohort sampled during active COVID-19. Sequenced input: peripheral blood. The chain is built from TRBV19 and TRBJ1-1; a weak D match, TRBD1 (5 bases). CDR3 sequence reads: CASNVQMGGRTEAFF. The CDR3 nucleotides read TGTGCCAGTAACGTTCAAATGGGGGGGAGGACTGAAGCTTTCTTT.